The 20 T cell receptor beta chains listed next were all sequenced from one sample in a study of regulatory T cells in long-lasting Graves disease. Sample time point: persistent/refractory GD, antithyroid drugs over 5 years with positive TRAb. The TCR library was prepared using RNA isolated from PBMCs. Sequencing libraries for TCR beta were prepared with iRepertoire HTBI primers and Arm-PCR of CDR3 regions. TCRdb used MiXCR to reprocess the multiplex PCR reads, holding one entry per CDR3 protein. The sample records 700,000 or so distinct CDR3 sequences, 30% being singletons. Sequences were derived from peripheral blood mononuclear cells (PBMCs), sampled when the disease was refractory, from a patient treated with antithyroid drugs. The source is a female donor with Graves disease.

Ten or more counts support this clonotype. The chain couples TRBV27 to TRBJ1-1, with D possibly matching TRBD1 (5 bases). V was shortened by 4 bases and J by 4 bases, with 10 bases between the two germline ends. Germline V CDR1 and CDR2: MNHEY, SMNVEV (reference sequence). There are 13 residues in the CDR3. The CDR3 is CASSSRGRTEAFF. CDR3 DNA sequence: TGTGCCAGCAGTTCAAGGGGTCGCACTGAAGCTTTCTTT.

Many counts were recorded for this clonotype. In nucleotides, the CDR3 is TGTGCCAGCAGTGAAAGCGGGCGTTTTGGCAATCAGCCCCAGCATTTT. Its protein product is CASSESGRFGNQPQHF. V usage is TRBV6-1 and J usage is TRBJ1-5; D is undetermined. Germline V gene data show CDR1 as MNHNS and CDR2 as SASEGT. Between the trimmed V and J ends, which lost 2 bases and 2 bases, there was a span of 13 bases. CDR3 size: 16 residues.

This chain uses TRBV24-1 with TRBJ1-5, with TRBD1 as a possible D gene (5 bases). CDR1 KGHDR and CDR2 SFDVKD come from the germline V gene. Trimming cost V 3 bases and J 0 bases, with 11 bases left between them. This CDR3 contains 16 residues. The CDR3: CATSDTGVDSNQPQHF. The CDR3 DNA reads as TGTGCCACCAGTGATACAGGCGTAGATAGCAATCAGCCCCAGCATTTT.

The chain uses TRBV4-1 and TRBJ2-2, with 7 bases matching TRBD2. Trimming took 2 bases from V and 5 from J; bases not matched to a gene: 8. From germline, CDR1 is MGHRA and CDR2 YSYEKL. The CDR3 loop spans 16 amino acids. CDR3 in DNA: TGCGCCAGCAGCCAATTAGCGGGCCACCGGACCGGGGAGCTGTTTTTT. Its protein product is CASSQLAGHRTGELFF.

V and J are TRBV5-1 and TRBJ1-1, with TRBD1 matching 9 bases. With 7 bases clipped from V and 6 bases from J, the junction kept 7 bases outside the gene matches. CDR3 size: 13 residues. Per germline, CDR1 SGHRS and CDR2 YFSETQ. CDR3 DNA sequence: TGCGCCAGCGCTAGGGACAGGGCCCCTGAAGCTTTCTTT. This translates into CASARDRAPEAFF.

The chain's CDR3 is CAISGLAGETQYF. CDR3 sequence (DNA): TGTGCCATCAGTGGACTAGCGGGAGAGACCCAGTACTTC. The chain joins TRBV10-3 to TRBJ2-5, with 10 nucleotides matching TRBD2. V shed 4 bases and J 4 bases; nucleotides not matched to a gene: 0. CDR1 is ENHRY, CDR2 SYGVKD, per germline. This CDR3 spans 13 amino acids.

The CDR3 is CASRRGGQGPNTGELFF. Written as DNA, the CDR3 is TGTGCCAGCAGGCGTGGGGGACAGGGTCCGAACACCGGGGAGCTGTTTTTT. This chain connects TRBV6-4 to TRBJ2-2; the match to TRBD1 covers 9 bases. Looked up from germline, CDR1 is MRHNA and CDR2 is SNTAGT. The trim removed 6 bases at V and 0 bases at J, leaving 8 bases unmatched. The CDR3 consists of 17 residues.

The chain is built from TRBV5-6 and TRBJ2-7; D uncertain. The germline V gene has CDR1 SGHDT and CDR2 YYEEEE. Between the trimmed V and J ends, which lost 6 bases and 3 bases, there was a span of 13 bases. The CDR3 has 13 residues. The CDR3, as DNA: TGTGCCAGCACCCTGGCTGGGGTCTACGAGCAGTACTTC. It encodes CASTLAGVYEQYF.

This clonotype was recorded many times. The gene calls are TRBV12-3 or TRBV12-4 and TRBJ2-5, with 14 bases identical to TRBD2. The CDR3 runs 17 residues. Trimming at V came to 2 bases and at J to 2 bases, leaving 4 bases not matched to a gene. The CDR3 bases are TGTGCCAGCAGTTTAAGACTAGCGGGAGGGCCTCAAGAGACCCAGTACTTC. Translating gives CASSLRLAGGPQETQYF.

The table lists this clonotype with many counts. The gene calls are TRBV12-3 or TRBV12-4 and TRBJ1-2, with D perhaps matching TRBD1 (6 bases). The CDR3 sequence is 15 residues long. Trimming left V 6 bases short and J 3 bases short, with 17 bases between. In nucleotides, the CDR3 is TGTGCCAGCAGCTTACAGGGCGGGGTGCACTATGGCTACACCTTC. This encodes CASSLQGGVHYGYTF.

In its sample, this clonotype was seen many times. The rearrangement uses TRBV27 and TRBJ1-6; the D is unclear. CDR3 length equals 12 residues. With 6 bases removed from V and 4 bases from J, the gap between germline ends came to 4 bases. From germline, CDR1 is MNHEY and CDR2 SMNVEV (reference sequence). The CDR3 is CASRGYNSPLHF. The CDR3 DNA reads as TGTGCCAGCAGGGGGTATAATTCACCCCTCCACTTT.

In this sample, this clonotype turned up a few times. The rearrangement links TRBV28 to TRBJ1-3; D gene unclear. V gave up 7 bases and J gave up 1 base, with 14 bases separating them. Germline loops: CDR1 MDHEN, CDR2 SYDVKM. The CDR3 has 15 amino acids. The CDR3 reads CASTITQRSGNTIYF. In nucleotides, the CDR3 is TGTGCCAGCACAATCACCCAGAGGTCTGGAAACACCATATATTTT.

The V and J genes are TRBV5-4 and TRBJ2-7; D may be TRBD1 or TRBD2 (5 bases each). V was cut by 2 bases and J by 3 bases, with 21 bases left in between. Germline V gives CDR1 SGHNT, CDR2 YYREEE (reference sequence). This CDR3 contains 17 residues. DNA for the CDR3: TGTGCCAGCAGCTTAACAGGTGTGGGACCTGGATTCTACGAGCAGTACTTC. Translating it yields CASSLTGVGPGFYEQYF. The full variable domain, in which reference TRBV5-4 and TRBJ2-7 provide the parts outside the CDR3, is ETGVTQSPTHLIKTRGQQVTLRCSSQSGHNTVSWYQQALGQGPQFIFQYYREEENGRGNFPPRFSGLQFPNYSSELNVNALELDDSALYLCASSLTGVGPGFYEQYFGPGTRLTVT.

There are a few counts of this clonotype. V usage is TRBV7-2 and J usage is TRBJ1-2; a weak D match, TRBD1 (5 bases). The CDR3 is 14 residues long. The ends were cut back, 4 bases at V and 10 bases at J, with 19 bases in the middle. Looked up from germline, CDR1 is SGHTA and CDR2 is FQGNSA. The CDR3 here is CASSSTRTYPSYTF. DNA for the CDR3: TGTGCCAGCAGCTCAACACGGACATACCCCTCCTACACCTTC.

This clonotype was seen at least ten times. The rearrangement links TRBV6-1 to TRBJ1-5; 11 bases map to TRBD1. The CDR3 length is 15 residues. Trimming at V came to 3 bases and at J to 6 bases, leaving 4 bases not matched to a gene. Per the germline V gene, CDR1 is MNHNS and CDR2 is SASEGT. DNA of the CDR3: TGTGCCAGCAGTGAGGGGACAGGGGGTCGTCAGCCCCAGCATTTT. This sequence encodes CASSEGTGGRQPQHF.

A few counts support this clonotype. The rearrangement links TRBV7-6 to TRBJ1-1, with 7 nucleotides matching TRBD1. The trim removed 8 bases at V and 4 bases at J, leaving 7 bases unmatched. The CDR3 spans 13 residues. Looked up from germline, CDR1 is SGHVS and CDR2 is FNYEAQ. CDR3 in amino acids: CASQQGRGTEAFF. The CDR3, as DNA: TGTGCCAGCCAACAGGGGAGAGGCACTGAAGCTTTCTTT.

This clonotype was detected only a few times. V gene TRBV15 combines with J gene TRBJ2-4; D remains unclear. The V and J ends lost 5 bases and 3 bases respectively, with 14 bases between them. Germline CDR1 and CDR2: LNHNV and YYDKDF (reference sequence). The CDR3 is 15 amino acids. CDR3 amino acids: CATSEPALSKNIQYF. Here the CDR3 DNA reads TGTGCCACCAGCGAACCGGCGTTGAGCAAAAACATTCAGTACTTC.

The rearrangement links TRBV3-1 to TRBJ1-2, with a weak D call TRBD1 (5 bases). Trimming took off 4 bases at V and 4 bases at J, with 16 bases between the two ends. Germline CDR1 is LGHDT and CDR2 is YNNKEL (reference sequence). The CDR3 has 15 residues. The CDR3 sequence: CASSLLARDAYGYTF. The CDR3 DNA reads as TGTGCCAGCAGCCTACTAGCGCGGGACGCCTATGGCTACACCTTC.

The rearrangement links TRBV2 to TRBJ2-6; perhaps TRBD1 as D (5 bases). CDR1 is SNHLY and CDR2 is FYNNEI in the germline V gene. V dropped 6 bases and J dropped 0 bases, with 12 bases sitting between them. The CDR3 is 16 amino acids. CDR3 bases: TGTGCCAGCAGATCATCAGGGATCTCTGGGGCCAACGTCCTGACTTTC. Its protein is CASRSSGISGANVLTF. Looking up the rest from reference TRBV2 and TRBJ2-6 gives the full variable domain: EPEVTQTPSHQVTQMGQEVILRCVPISNHLYFYWYRQILGQKVEFLVSFYNNEISEKSEIFDDQFSVERPDGSNFTLKIRSTKLEDSAMYFCASRSSGISGANVLTFGAGSRLTVL.

The sample holds a few counts of this clonotype. This chain links TRBV5-1 with TRBJ2-1; 11 bases fit TRBD2. The CDR3 spans 18 residues. The V gene's germline CDR1 is SGHRS and CDR2 YFSETQ. The junction had 9 bases not matched to a gene; V was cut back by 0 bases and J by 4 bases. CDR3 amino acids: CASSLAIGSGREYNEQFF. CDR3 in DNA: TGCGCCAGCAGCTTGGCCATCGGTAGCGGGAGGGAATACAATGAGCAGTTCTTC.